The 25 T cell receptor beta chains given below trace back to one sample, sequenced in a study of OX40 agonist ivuxolimab in advanced cancers. The protocol was immunoSEQ multiplex PCR, while the TCRdb copy is restricted to in-frame clones and leaves out a portion. The sample includes about 58,000 clones, about 89% of them seen just once. The source was CD4+ or CD8+ T cells sorted from blood, collected in a trial of the OX40 agonist ivuxolimab. These receptors were obtained from an adult with an advanced solid tumor such as melanoma, head and neck, liver or kidney cancer.

CDR3 in amino acids: CASSLPRADSPLHF. CDR3 in DNA: TGTGCCAGCAGCCTCCCCCGGGCTGATTCACCCCTCCACTTT. The rearrangement joins TRBV7-8 to TRBJ1-6; D is uncertain. Trimming removed 5 bases from V and 8 bases from J, with 13 bases in between. Germline lookup yields CDR1 SGHVS and CDR2 FQNEAQ. CDR3 size: 14 residues. Based on the CDR3 plus reference TRBV7-8 and TRBJ1-6, the full variable domain is GAGVSQSPRYKVAKRGQDVALRCDPISGHVSLFWYQQALGQGPEFLTYFQNEAQLDKSGLPSDRFFAERPEGSVSTLKIQRTQQEDSAVYLCASSLPRADSPLHFGNGTRLTVT.

The rearrangement joins TRBV7-2 to TRBJ2-3; TRBD1 agrees at 7 bases. After removal of 5 bases from V and 0 bases from J, the junction contained 5 bases not matched to a gene. Germline values: CDR1 SGHTA, CDR2 FQGNSA. The CDR3 has 15 amino acids. CDR3 region: CASSRGTVSTDTQYF. CDR3 DNA: TGTGCCAGCAGCCGAGGGACAGTTAGCACAGATACGCAGTATTTT. Together with reference TRBV7-2 and TRBJ2-3, the CDR3 gives the full variable domain: GAGVSQSPSNKVTEKGKDVELRCDPISGHTALYWYRQSLGQGLEFLIYFQGNSAPDKSGLPSDRFSAERTGGSVSTLTIQRTQQEDSAVYLCASSRGTVSTDTQYFGPGTRLTVL.

The V and J genes are TRBV27 and TRBJ2-5; D is unclear. The V end was cut by 3 bases, the J end by 2 bases, with 13 bases between. The CDR3 has 15 residues. Germline assignment: CDR1 MNHEY and CDR2 SMNVEV (reference sequence). For the CDR3, the DNA is TGTGCCAGCAGTTTGGGATCGACGGATCAAGAGACCCAGTACTTC. It codes for CASSLGSTDQETQYF.

The chain has TRBV6-1 and TRBJ2-5; no reliable D call. The CDR3 sequence is 14 residues long. Trimming took 3 bases from V and 0 from J, leaving 8 bases between them. Germline assignment: CDR1 MNHNS and CDR2 SASEGT. The CDR3 region has the DNA TGTGCCAGCAGTGAGTGGAGAGACCAAGAGACCCAGTACTTC. It codes for CASSEWRDQETQYF.

The chain has TRBV7-9 and TRBJ1-2, with 7 bases matching TRBD1. Germline CDR1 is SEHNR and CDR2 is FQNEAQ (reference sequence). This CDR3 comprises 16 residues. V shed 2 bases, J shed 2 bases, and the junction held 8 bases outside the gene matches. Here the CDR3 reads CASSLSEQGRNYGYTF. CDR3 nucleotide sequence: TGTGCCAGCAGCTTAAGTGAACAGGGGCGAAACTATGGCTACACCTTC.

The chain employs TRBV2 and TRBJ1-6; tentatively, D is TRBD1 (5 bases). The germline gives CDR1 SNHLY, CDR2 FYNNEI. The CDR3 is made up of 14 amino acids. Trimming removed 6 bases at V and 6 bases at J, with 12 bases between. CDR3 nucleotides: TGTGCCAGCAGCCAAAGACAGATTAATTCACCCCTCCACTTT. This gives the protein CASSQRQINSPLHF.

This chain connects TRBV7-9 to TRBJ2-2; TRBD1 matches at 7 bases. Germline CDR1 is SEHNR and CDR2 is FQNEAQ (reference sequence). V shed 5 bases, J shed 6 bases, and the junction held 15 bases outside the gene matches. The CDR3 consists of 17 residues. CDR3 region: CASSPRQGGIPSGELFF. CDR3 nucleotides: TGTGCCAGCAGCCCCAGACAGGGTGGAATACCGTCCGGGGAGCTGTTTTTT.

The chain links TRBV7-9 to TRBJ1-2; 10 bases agree with TRBD1. Trimming removed 1 base from V and 6 bases from J; junction bases left unmatched: 11. CDR1 is SEHNR and CDR2 is FQNEAQ in the germline V gene (reference sequence). The CDR3 has 17 amino acids. Written as DNA, the CDR3 is TGTGCCAGCAGCTTAGGAGTAGGGACAGGGGCTCGGGATGGCTACACCTTC. Encoded protein: CASSLGVGTGARDGYTF.

This rearrangement joins TRBV19 to TRBJ1-5; TRBD1 agrees at 10 bases. Germline V gene data show CDR1 as LNHDA and CDR2 as SQIVND (reference sequence). The trim removed 5 bases at V and 0 bases at J, leaving 13 bases unmatched. The CDR3 is made up of 19 amino acids. The CDR3 protein is CASSSTGTGERYSNQPQHF. The CDR3 bases are TGTGCCAGTAGTTCGACCGGGACAGGGGAACGTTATAGCAATCAGCCCCAGCATTTT. Looking up the rest from reference TRBV19 and TRBJ1-5 gives the full variable domain: DGGITQSPKYLFRKEGQNVTLSCEQNLNHDAMYWYRQDPGQGLRLIYYSQIVNDFQKGDIAEGYSVSREKKESFPLTVTSAQKNPTAFYLCASSSTGTGERYSNQPQHFGDGTRLSIL.

V and J are TRBV5-1 and TRBJ2-6, with 7 bases lining up with TRBD1. J was trimmed by 0 bases and V by 1 base; bases with no gene match: 4. The CDR3 totals 17 residues. From germline, CDR1 is SGHRS and CDR2 YFSETQ. The CDR3 reads CASSLTGAFSGANVLTF. The DNA of the CDR3 is TGCGCCAGCAGCTTGACAGGGGCCTTCTCTGGGGCCAACGTCCTGACTTTC.

The gene calls are TRBV28 and TRBJ2-7, with 8 nucleotides matching TRBD1. J was trimmed by 5 bases and V by 9 bases; bases with no gene match: 9. Germline V gene data show CDR1 as MDHEN and CDR2 as SYDVKM. The CDR3 is 13 amino acids. CDR3 region: CASSQGAGNEQYF. The CDR3 DNA reads TGTGCCAGTAGCCAGGGGGCTGGAAACGAGCAGTACTTC.

This clone was recorded a few times. The chain couples TRBV4-1 to TRBJ1-2; D gene unclear. Germline CDR1 is MGHRA and CDR2 is YSYEKL. The V and J ends lost 1 base and 5 bases respectively, with 11 bases between them. This CDR3 comprises 14 residues. The chain's CDR3 is CASSQAILAYGYTF. In DNA, the CDR3 is TGCGCCAGCAGCCAAGCCATCTTGGCTTATGGCTACACCTTC.

The chain links TRBV7-9 to TRBJ1-1; D is ambiguous. The V gene's germline CDR1 is SEHNR and CDR2 FQNEAQ (reference sequence). The CDR3 totals 14 residues. V lost 4 bases, J lost 5 bases, and 14 bases lay in between. CDR3 nucleotides: TGTGCCAGCAGCTCCACCGAGACGGGAACTGAAGCTTTCTTT. Amino acids: CASSSTETGTEAFF.

This CDR3 is CAIGRNTEAFF. As DNA, the CDR3 is TGTGCCATCGGGAGGAACACTGAAGCTTTCTTT. The gene calls are TRBV2 and TRBJ1-1; the D is unclear. This CDR3 comprises 11 residues. V shed 10 bases and J shed 1 base, with 7 bases lying between them. The germline CDR1 and CDR2 sequences are SNHLY and FYNNEI.

V usage is TRBV5-6 and J usage is TRBJ1-2; D gene uncertain. Germline CDR1 is SGHDT and CDR2 is YYEEEE. CDR3 length equals 15 residues. V dropped 1 base and J dropped 3 bases, with 13 bases sitting between them. The CDR3 DNA reads as TGTGCCAGCAGCTTGTCCCCCGGGAGCCACTATGGCTACACCTTC. The encoded protein is CASSLSPGSHYGYTF. Supplemented by reference TRBV5-6 and TRBJ1-2, the full variable domain reads DAGVTQSPTHLIKTRGQQVTLRCSPKSGHDTVSWYQQALGQGPQFIFQYYEEEERQRGNFPDRFSGHQFPNYSSELNVNALLLGDSALYLCASSLSPGSHYGYTFGSGTRLTVV.

In DNA form, the CDR3 reads TGTGCCAGCAGCTTAGCCGGAACGAACTATGGCTACACCTTC. Its translation is CASSLAGTNYGYTF. The V call is TRBV7-9, the J call TRBJ1-2; the D is unclear. Germline CDR1 and CDR2: SEHNR and FQNEAQ (reference sequence). Trimming removed 0 bases at V and 2 bases at J, with 7 bases between. The CDR3 is 14 amino acids.

The rearrangement joins TRBV2 to TRBJ2-3; the match to TRBD2 covers 10 bases. Germline V gene lookup returns CDR1 SNHLY and CDR2 FYNNEI. V shed 6 bases and J 7 bases; nucleotides not matched to a gene: 10. CDR3 length: 15 amino acids. The DNA for the CDR3 is TGTGCCAGCAGCCGACTAGCGGGCCCCGCGAATACGCAGTATTTT. It yields the protein CASSRLAGPANTQYF.

This clone has more than one count but fewer than ten. The rearrangement joins TRBV7-8 to TRBJ1-4; D gene unclear. Germline-derived CDR1 and CDR2 are SGHVS and FQNEAQ. CDR3 length: 13 amino acids. Trimming removed 0 bases at V and 13 bases at J, with 12 bases between. The CDR3 coding sequence is TGTGCCAGCAGCTTAGCCATATTCGACCCACTGTTTTTT. This sequence encodes CASSLAIFDPLFF. Supplemented by reference TRBV7-8 and TRBJ1-4, the full variable domain reads GAGVSQSPRYKVAKRGQDVALRCDPISGHVSLFWYQQALGQGPEFLTYFQNEAQLDKSGLPSDRFFAERPEGSVSTLKIQRTQQEDSAVYLCASSLAIFDPLFFGSGTQLSVL.

The V and J genes are TRBV7-2 and TRBJ2-5, with 7 bases lining up with TRBD1. J was trimmed by 5 bases and V by 6 bases; bases with no gene match: 12. Germline CDR1 reads SGHTA; CDR2 reads FQGNSA. The length of the CDR3 is 15 residues. The CDR3 bases are TGTGCCAGCAGTCCGGGACAGAAATACGTGGAGACCCAGTACTTC. Its protein is CASSPGQKYVETQYF. Complete variable domain (other parts from reference TRBV7-2 and TRBJ2-5): GAGVSQSPSNKVTEKGKDVELRCDPISGHTALYWYRQSLGQGLEFLIYFQGNSAPDKSGLPSDRFSAERTGGSVSTLTIQRTQQEDSAVYLCASSPGQKYVETQYFGPGTRLLVL.

The chain couples TRBV6-1 to TRBJ1-1; no clear D gene. Deletions cut 3 bases from V and 0 bases from J, with 11 bases between. The length of the CDR3 is 15 residues. Germline loops: CDR1 MNHNS, CDR2 SASEGT. This CDR3 reads CASSDFGEMNTEAFF. The CDR3 DNA is TGTGCCAGCAGTGATTTTGGGGAAATGAACACTGAAGCTTTCTTT.

This chain links TRBV29-1 with TRBJ2-1; 11 bases align to TRBD2. The CDR3 is made up of 14 amino acids. Per germline, CDR1 SQVTM and CDR2 ANQGSEA. V trimming: 6 bases; J trimming: 3 bases; junction bases outside the gene matches: 4. Here the CDR3 reads CSVIAGGNYNEQFF. DNA of the CDR3: TGCAGCGTCATAGCGGGAGGGAACTACAATGAGCAGTTCTTC.

The V gene is TRBV15, the J gene TRBJ1-2; D call uncertain. CDR1 LNHNV and CDR2 YYDKDF come from the germline V gene (reference sequence). The CDR3 is made up of 14 amino acids. Trimming took 0 bases from V and 8 from J, leaving 13 bases between them. This CDR3 reads CATSRDGLEGGYTF. CDR3 nucleotide sequence: TGTGCCACCAGCAGAGATGGGCTGGAGGGCGGCTACACCTTC.

The gene calls are TRBV2 and TRBJ2-7; no definite D call. V was clipped by 6 bases and J by 3 bases, with 6 bases between them. This CDR3 comprises 11 residues. Germline V lookup: CDR1 SNHLY, CDR2 FYNNEI. The CDR3 bases are TGTGCCAGCAGGACCAACTACGAGCAGTACGTC. Protein sequence: CASRTNYEQYV.

The CDR3: CASSFIDRGSNEKLFF. In DNA, the CDR3 is TGTGCCAGCAGTTTCATCGACAGGGGATCTAATGAAAAACTGTTTTTT. The chain carries TRBV28 and TRBJ1-4; 8 bases are shared with TRBD1. Germline CDR1 MDHEN, CDR2 SYDVKM. The CDR3 loop spans 16 amino acids. V was clipped by 3 bases and J by 3 bases; unmatched bases: 6.

This chain joins TRBV7-8 and TRBJ1-1; no reliable D call. The germline CDR1 and CDR2 sequences are SGHVS and FQNEAQ. V was pared by 3 bases and J by 0 bases, with 5 bases between. This CDR3 has 13 amino acids. The CDR3 nucleotides read TGTGCCAGCAGCTTGTCCCTGAACACTGAAGCTTTCTTT. It is translated as CASSLSLNTEAFF. The full variable domain, in which reference TRBV7-8 and TRBJ1-1 provide the parts outside the CDR3, is GAGVSQSPRYKVAKRGQDVALRCDPISGHVSLFWYQQALGQGPEFLTYFQNEAQLDKSGLPSDRFFAERPEGSVSTLKIQRTQQEDSAVYLCASSLSLNTEAFFGQGTRLTVV.